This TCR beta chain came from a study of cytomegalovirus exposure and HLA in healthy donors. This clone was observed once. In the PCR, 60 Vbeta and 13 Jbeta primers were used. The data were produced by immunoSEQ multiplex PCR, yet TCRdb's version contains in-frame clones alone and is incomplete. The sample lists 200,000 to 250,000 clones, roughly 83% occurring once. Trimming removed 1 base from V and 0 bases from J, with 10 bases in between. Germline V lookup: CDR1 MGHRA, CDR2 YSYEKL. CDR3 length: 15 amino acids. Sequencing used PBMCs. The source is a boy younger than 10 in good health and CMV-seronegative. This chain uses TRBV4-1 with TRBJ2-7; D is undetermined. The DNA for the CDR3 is TGCGCCAGCAGCCAAGGGGCCCAGAGCTCCTACGAGCAGTACTTC. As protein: CASSQGAQSSYEQYF.